This TCR beta chain is from a study of T cells in Graves' hyperthyroidism and ophthalmopathy. Germline CDR1 is DFQATT and CDR2 is SNEGSKA (reference sequence). This CDR3 spans 15 amino acids. Trimming took 6 bases from V and 0 from J, leaving 15 bases between them. Reasons for excluding patients were uncontrolled infection, other autoimmune disease, pregnancy or lactation. RNA transcripts yielded amplified TCR beta CDR3 regions. A first-round RT-PCR of the TCR CDR3 used the HTBI primer set. TCRdb used MiXCR to reprocess the multiplex PCR reads, holding one entry per CDR3 protein. Of around 580,000 distinct CDR3 sequences listed, roughly a sixth are singletons. This clonotype came up a few times.

The chain carries TRBV20-1 and TRBJ2-1, with D possibly being TRBD2 (5 bases). The sequence came from a woman aged 18-29 years with Graves' hyperthyroidism. The sample was blood. Here the CDR3 reads CSANRAASSYNEQFF. The DNA of the CDR3 is TGCAGTGCAAACAGAGCGGCAAGCTCCTACAATGAGCAGTTCTTC.